Sequencing of this T cell receptor (beta chain) was carried out in a study of blood T cells in healthy people across ages. About this clonotype itself: Its antigen remains unknown.

Study-level findings and limits: Both naive CD4+ cell counts and diversity were greater in long-lived donors than in aged donors.

A sample-barcoded 5' primer and a J-beta primer mix were used in a second PCR of roughly 7 to 11 cycles. Every cDNA was tagged by a template-switch adaptor with 12 random nucleotides. TCRdb independently ran MiXCR on the 5' RACE reads; one entry per CDR3 protein. The sample has about 640,000 distinct CDR3 sequences, 58% seen once; the top ten hold around 37%. The CDR3 spans 16 residues. This TCR came from a man between 60 and 75 years old in good health. The sample consisted of blood. J is TRBJ2-5 and V is TRBV21-1; the DNA was not compared with TRBD1, the D call given in the table. TRBV21-1 is a known pseudogene. The CDR3 bases are TGTGCCAGCAGCTCTCTCCTGGGGACAGAAGAAGAGACCCAGTACTTC. Encoded protein: CASSSLLGTEEETQYF.